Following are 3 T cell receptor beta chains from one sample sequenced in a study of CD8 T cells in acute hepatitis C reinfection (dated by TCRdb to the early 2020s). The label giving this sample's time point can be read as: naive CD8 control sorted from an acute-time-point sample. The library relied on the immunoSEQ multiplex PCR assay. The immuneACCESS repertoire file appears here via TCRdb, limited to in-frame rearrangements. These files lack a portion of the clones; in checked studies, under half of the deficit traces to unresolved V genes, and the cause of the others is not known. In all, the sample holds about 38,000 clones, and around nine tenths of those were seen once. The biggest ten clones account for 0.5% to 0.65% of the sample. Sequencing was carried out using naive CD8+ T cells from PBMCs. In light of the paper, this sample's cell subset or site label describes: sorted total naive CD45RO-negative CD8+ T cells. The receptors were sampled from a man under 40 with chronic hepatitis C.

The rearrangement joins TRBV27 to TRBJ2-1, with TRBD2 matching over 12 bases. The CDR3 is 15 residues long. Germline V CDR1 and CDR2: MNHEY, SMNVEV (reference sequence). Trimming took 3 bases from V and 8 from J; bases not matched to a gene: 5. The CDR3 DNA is TGTGCCAGCAGTTTCGTTCTAGCGGGAGGGTATGAGCAGTTCTTC. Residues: CASSFVLAGGYEQFF.

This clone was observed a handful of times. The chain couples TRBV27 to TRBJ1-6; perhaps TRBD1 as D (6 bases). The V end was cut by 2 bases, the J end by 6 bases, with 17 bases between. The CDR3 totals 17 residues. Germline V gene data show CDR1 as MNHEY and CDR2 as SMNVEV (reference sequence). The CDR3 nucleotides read TGTGCCAGCAGTTTAGAGCCCGCGGACAGCTTTAATTCACCCCTCCACTTT. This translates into CASSLEPADSFNSPLHF.

The CDR3 DNA sequence: TGTGCCAGTAGTATTCGACTAGCGGGACGCGTCGAGCAGTACTTC. Amino acid sequence: CASSIRLAGRVEQYF. The chain has TRBV19 and TRBJ2-7; 11 bases align to TRBD2. Germline V CDR1 and CDR2: LNHDA, SQIVND (reference sequence). The junction had 7 bases not matched to a gene; V was cut back by 3 bases and J by 6 bases. The CDR3 totals 15 residues. Full variable domain (missing parts from reference TRBV19 and TRBJ2-7): DGGITQSPKYLFRKEGQNVTLSCEQNLNHDAMYWYRQDPGQGLRLIYYSQIVNDFQKGDIAEGYSVSREKKESFPLTVTSAQKNPTAFYLCASSIRLAGRVEQYFGPGTRLTVT.